This is a list of T cell receptor beta chains from one sample in a study of OX40 agonist ivuxolimab in advanced cancers. Produced via immunoSEQ multiplex PCR; TCRdb's table is partial and in-frame only. The sample has roughly 9,800 clones, roughly 63% seen once. The material was CD4+ or CD8+ T cells sorted from blood, obtained in a trial of the OX40 agonist ivuxolimab. Every receptor here comes from an adult with an advanced solid tumor such as melanoma, head and neck, liver or kidney cancer. Each CDR3 is given with its conserved first and last residue. Fields, in order: V gene, J gene, D gene, clone size, CDR3 protein, CDR3 DNA. The D gene is left open where the match is weak. Clone size is given for some rows only: seen once, a few or many times, or a class if the clone is expanded.

TRBV9	TRBJ2-7	TRBD1	few	CASSVGEGTGLAYEQYF	TGTGCCAGCAGCGTAGGAGAAGGGACAGGGCTAGCCTACGAGCAGTACTTC
TRBV5-1	TRBJ2-1	NA	NA	CASSLGAGEQFF	TGCGCCAGCAGCTTGGGGGCAGGAGAGCAGTTCTTC
TRBV7-9	TRBJ2-1	NA	NA	CASSPTRDEQFF	TGTGCCAGCAGCCCAACTCGGGATGAGCAGTTCTTC
TRBV7-9	TRBJ2-2	TRBD2	NA	CASSSPTSENTGELFF	TGTGCCAGCAGCTCCCCGACTAGCGAGAACACCGGGGAGCTGTTTTTT
TRBV30	TRBJ1-3	NA	few	CAWIPRQAASGNTIYF	TGTGCCTGGATTCCCCGACAAGCAGCCTCTGGAAACACCATATATTTT
TRBV4-1	TRBJ1-1	TRBD1	few	CASSQDRGQEAFF	TGCGCCAGCAGCCAGGACAGGGGGCAGGAAGCTTTCTTT
TRBV4-1	TRBJ1-1	NA	NA	CASSQGEGVQTEAFF	TGCGCCAGCAGCCAAGGGGAGGGGGTGCAGACTGAAGCTTTCTTT
TRBV27	TRBJ1-1	NA	few	CASSLSEYTEAFF	TGTGCCAGCAGTTTATCGGAGTACACTGAAGCTTTCTTT
TRBV7-9	TRBJ1-5	NA	few	CASSVGITGNQPQHF	TGTGCCAGCAGCGTAGGCATAACAGGCAATCAGCCCCAGCATTTT
TRBV7-3	TRBJ2-2	NA	NA	CASSLLGNTGELFF	TGTGCCAGCAGCTTACTCGGGAACACCGGGGAGCTGTTTTTT
TRBV11-2	TRBJ2-3	NA	NA	CASSEIVRDHTDTQYF	TGTGCCAGCAGCGAGATTGTGCGGGACCACACAGATACGCAGTATTTT
TRBV5-3	TRBJ2-6	NA	NA	CARSLECQAGANVLTF	TGTGCCAGAAGCTTAGAATGCCAAGCTGGGGCCAACGTCCTGACTTTC
TRBV15	TRBJ2-1	NA	NA	CATSSGSRTEQFF	TGTGCCACCAGCAGCGGTAGCAGGACTGAGCAGTTCTTC
TRBV5-4	TRBJ2-5	TRBD2	NA	CASSPRTSGRDRETQYF	TGTGCCAGCAGCCCCCGGACTAGCGGGAGGGATCGAGAGACCCAGTACTTC
TRBV2	TRBJ2-1	NA	NA	CASSEAGYNEQFF	TGTGCCAGCAGTGAGGCGGGCTACAATGAGCAGTTCTTC
TRBV4-1	TRBJ1-2	NA	NA	CASSQVGAGGYTF	TGCGCCAGCAGCCAAGTGGGGGCGGGGGGCTACACCTTC
TRBV28	TRBJ2-3	NA	NA	CASQGTRQSTDTQYF	TGTGCCAGCCAAGGAACGCGGCAGAGCACAGATACGCAGTATTTT
TRBV7-9	TRBJ1-4	NA	once	CASSRLQGTTNEKLFF	TGTGCCAGCAGCAGGCTACAGGGAACAACTAATGAAAAACTGTTTTTT
TRBV6-9	TRBJ1-2	NA	NA	CASSDRIGRILSGYTF	TGTGCCAGCAGTGATAGGATCGGACGGATTTTATCAGGCTACACCTTC
TRBV4-1	TRBJ1-5	NA	NA	CASSPLGAGHNQPQHF	TGCGCCAGCAGCCCTCTGGGGGCAGGGCACAATCAGCCCCAGCATTTT
TRBV6-1	TRBJ1-3	NA	NA	CASRIPAGNTIYF	TGTGCCAGCAGAATACCGGCTGGAAACACCATATATTTT
TRBV7-6	TRBJ2-2	NA	medium-sized	CASRLGNTGELFF	TGTGCCAGCAGACTAGGGAACACCGGGGAGCTGTTTTTT
TRBV25-1	TRBJ2-2	NA	NA	CASSLRVTGELFF	TGTGCCAGCAGTCTCAGGGTAACCGGGGAGCTGTTTTTT
TRBV7-8	TRBJ2-3	TRBD2	NA	CASRQWGGSPDTQYF	TGTGCCAGCAGGCAGTGGGGCGGGAGCCCAGATACGCAGTATTTT
TRBV6-9	TRBJ2-7	TRBD2	NA	CASSEGRLAGDYEQYF	TGTGCCAGCAGTGAAGGAAGGCTAGCGGGAGACTACGAGCAGTACTTC
TRBV7-6	TRBJ1-1	TRBD1	NA	CASSLGHRGENTEAFF	TGTGCCAGCAGCTTAGGGCACAGGGGGGAGAACACTGAAGCTTTCTTT
TRBV28	TRBJ1-5	TRBD1	NA	CASTLDRNSNQPQHF	TGTGCCAGCACCCTGGACAGGAATAGCAATCAGCCCCAGCATTTT
TRBV19	TRBJ2-7	TRBD2	few	CASSITLSRETSSYEQYF	TGTGCCAGTAGTATCACGTTATCGCGGGAGACCTCCTCCTACGAGCAGTACTTC
TRBV7-9	TRBJ1-2	NA	NA	CASSLVGGAMDGYTF	TGTGCCAGCAGCTTAGTCGGGGGGGCGATGGATGGCTACACCTTC
TRBV11-2	TRBJ2-7	NA	NA	CASSFHPGGYSSSYEQYF	TGTGCCAGCAGCTTCCACCCTGGGGGATACTCTAGCTCCTACGAGCAGTACTTC
TRBV5-6	TRBJ2-7	NA	NA	CASSLTSKGEQYF	TGTGCCAGCAGCTTGACTAGCAAAGGCGAGCAGTACTTC
TRBV4-1	TRBJ2-5	NA	once	CASSLVIGDGETQYF	TGCGCCAGCAGCCTCGTGATCGGGGATGGGGAGACCCAGTACTTC
TRBV29-1	TRBJ2-7	TRBD1	NA	CSGTGQGGEQYF	TGCAGCGGTACAGGACAGGGGGGCGAGCAGTACTTC
TRBV27	TRBJ2-3	TRBD1	NA	CASSLLQGADTQYF	TGTGCCAGCAGTTTACTACAGGGGGCAGATACGCAGTATTTT
TRBV5-6	TRBJ2-5	NA	NA	CASSIGRARETQYF	TGTGCCAGCAGCATAGGCAGGGCGAGGGAGACCCAGTACTTC
TRBV10-3	TRBJ1-5	NA	few	CAISDETNQPQHF	TGTGCCATCAGTGACGAGACGAATCAGCCCCAGCATTTT
TRBV5-1	TRBJ2-3	TRBD2	once	CASSLQGLAGGGTDTQYF	TGCGCCAGCAGCTTGCAGGGACTAGCGGGAGGAGGCACAGATACGCAGTATTTT
TRBV5-1	TRBJ2-3	NA	NA	CASSRGITDTQYF	TGCGCCAGCAGCCGTGGGATCACAGATACGCAGTATTTT
TRBV27	TRBJ2-1	NA	NA	CASHVSGAGVGYNEQFF	TGTGCCAGCCATGTCTCGGGGGCGGGAGTCGGATACAATGAGCAGTTCTTC
TRBV4-1	TRBJ2-1	TRBD2	NA	CASSQDGTSGTPGGEQFF	TGCGCCAGCAGCCAAGACGGGACTAGCGGGACCCCCGGGGGTGAGCAGTTCTTC
TRBV19	TRBJ1-2	NA	few	CASLHKAAGIHYGYTF	TGTGCCAGTCTCCATAAGGCGGCAGGGATTCACTATGGCTACACCTTC
TRBV7-9	TRBJ2-2	NA	NA	CASSPRGKLVTGELFF	TGTGCCAGCAGCCCTCGGGGGAAGCTAGTCACCGGGGAGCTGTTTTTT
TRBV19	TRBJ1-1	NA	NA	CASSLGGNTEAFF	TGTGCCAGTAGCCTCGGGGGGAACACTGAAGCTTTCTTT
TRBV7-6	TRBJ2-7	NA	NA	CASSLSNFGYEQYF	TGTGCCAGCAGCTTATCCAATTTCGGCTACGAGCAGTACTTC
TRBV7-9	TRBJ2-3	NA	once	CASSLASDTQYF	TGTGCCAGCAGCTTAGCCTCAGATACGCAGTATTTT